Listed here are 7 T cell receptor beta chains from one sample, sequenced in a study of neurological immune-mediated disorders. TCRdb re-called the 5' RACE reads with MiXCR, one entry per CDR3 protein. In the table there are approximately 29,000 distinct CDR3 sequences, roughly an eighth of which are singletons. Material: PBMCs. The receptor set was obtained from a man aged 55 to 70 in good health.

The chain links TRBV24-1 to TRBJ2-1, with D possibly being TRBD1 or TRBD2 (5 bases each). The CDR3 is made up of 12 amino acids. Germline CDR1 and CDR2: KGHDR and SFDVKD. The V gene lost 7 bases and the J gene lost 4 bases, with 7 bases spanning the gap. The CDR3 nucleotides read TGTGCCACCAGGGGGGAGTACAATGAGCAGTTCTTC. It encodes CATRGEYNEQFF.

Within the sample, this clonotype is medium-sized. The chain links TRBV5-6 to TRBJ1-2, with D hard to call. Trimming pared 2 bases from V and 3 bases from J, leaving 14 bases between. Germline V gene lookup returns CDR1 SGHDT and CDR2 YYEEEE. The CDR3 is 15 residues long. For the CDR3, the DNA is TGTGCCAGCAGCTTAGTCCTCGGGAAGGACTATGGCTACACCTTC. This sequence encodes CASSLVLGKDYGYTF. Together with reference TRBV5-6 and TRBJ1-2, the CDR3 gives the full variable domain: DAGVTQSPTHLIKTRGQQVTLRCSPKSGHDTVSWYQQALGQGPQFIFQYYEEEERQRGNFPDRFSGHQFPNYSSELNVNALLLGDSALYLCASSLVLGKDYGYTFGSGTRLTVV.

This clonotype has ten or more counts. This chain links TRBV5-1 with TRBJ2-5; no clear D. Germline V lookup: CDR1 SGHRS, CDR2 YFSETQ. V was clipped by 4 bases and J by 4 bases, with 11 bases between them. CDR3 length: 13 amino acids. The CDR3 bases are TGCGCCAGCAGCGTCGGGCCTTTAGAGACCCAGTACTTC. It translates to CASSVGPLETQYF.

This clonotype was seen repeatedly, ten times or more. The V call is TRBV20-1, the J call TRBJ1-1; no clear D. Germline CDR1 and CDR2: DFQATT and SNEGSKA (reference sequence). The CDR3 is 12 residues long. The V gene lost 0 bases and the J gene lost 0 bases, with 2 bases spanning the gap. The CDR3 coding sequence is TGCAGTGCTAGAGATCTGAACACTGAAGCTTTCTTT. Protein product: CSARDLNTEAFF.

As for this clonotype: At one of its ends the junction is not consistent with the germline gene, which may arise from a read error. The chain combines TRBV7-6 with TRBJ2-3; D gene ambiguous. Germline CDR1 is SGHVS and CDR2 is FNYEAQ. This CDR3 has 15 residues. As DNA, the CDR3 is TGTGCCAGCAGCTTAGTCTCACGTCGCACAGATACCCAGTATTTT. Translating gives CASSLVSRRTDTQYF.

The table lists this clonotype with many counts. J is TRBJ2-3 and V is TRBV9; a possible D gene is TRBD2 (7 bases). CDR3 length: 17 amino acids. With 0 bases removed from V and 2 bases from J, the gap between germline ends came to 16 bases. Germline CDR1 and CDR2: SGDLS and YYNGEE. The CDR3 DNA sequence: TGTGCCAGCAGCGTAGCTGGAGGGGGGGCCGCCACAGATACGCAGTATTTT. It translates to CASSVAGGGAATDTQYF.

V is TRBV20-1 and J is TRBJ2-7; D is perhaps TRBD1 (6 bases). V was cut by 6 bases and J by 10 bases, with 16 bases left in between. Germline V gene sequence: CDR1 DFQATT, CDR2 SNEGSKA (reference sequence). The CDR3 contains 11 residues. The CDR3: CSAKGQPGQYF. The CDR3 nucleotides read TGCAGTGCCAAAGGACAGCCAGGACAGTACTTC.